This T cell receptor (beta chain) was found in a study of shared clonotypes between healthy human individuals. To note about this clone: Its antigen is as yet unknown.

The data were produced by immunoSEQ multiplex PCR, yet TCRdb's version contains in-frame clones alone and is incomplete. The sample lists about 1 million clones, 60% to 80% seen once, with about 1.5% in the top ten. The donor cohort consisted entirely of Caucasian adults residing in Nashville, Tennessee. Points from the study as a whole: It was the non-shared clonotypes that had lower generation probabilities than clonotypes shared by all four donors.

The sequenced sample was memory CD4+ T cells sorted from blood. The subset is: CD45RA-negative fraction. This receptor was obtained from a man aged 18-30 years in good health.

In DNA, the CDR3 is TGTGCCAGCCATGGGGTTAGCGGGGGGGCTGAGCAGTTCTTC. This translates into CASHGVSGGAEQFF. This chain uses TRBV28 with TRBJ2-1, with TRBD2 matching over 11 bases. Germline CDR1 reads MDHEN; CDR2 reads SYDVKM. Unmatched junction bases numbered 9, after V lost 8 bases and J lost 9 bases. The CDR3 totals 14 residues.